This T cell receptor beta chain was found in a study of T cells in Graves' hyperthyroidism and ophthalmopathy (dated by TCRdb to between 2018 and 2020). Background for the entire study: Peripheral blood was sampled at the time of initial diagnosis, prior to any treatment. To identify TCR V-J signatures that set the groups apart, the researchers used a discovery cohort of about a hundred patients, made up of under 45 with Graves' ophthalmopathy and 57 with stable Graves' hyperthyroidism. Prospective prediction of ophthalmopathy was tested in an independent validation cohort consisting of roughly 19 hyperthyroidism patients and more than 15 patients who later progressed to ophthalmopathy. The approximately 100 discovery patients were randomly divided into training and test sets at a 7:3 ratio. In six Graves' hyperthyroidism patients, the study also compared T-cell repertoires from thyroid tissue with T-cell repertoires from blood. After sampling, hyperthyroidism patients received methimazole starting at 30 mg daily, and ophthalmopathy patients received high-dose intravenous methylprednisolone. According to the paper, TCR Vbeta CDR3 sequencing was carried out on 135 peripheral blood samples, which came from under 50 ophthalmopathy, 70 to 80 hyperthyroidism and around 17 progressor patients. General study outcomes and caveats: Ophthalmopathy was separated from stable hyperthyroidism by a 13 V-J signature model, with about 86% sensitivity and 81% to 82% specificity obtained in cross-validation and 80%/75% obtained in testing. No statistical method was used to set the sample size in advance, and investigators knew the group allocation. Most expanded thyroid clonotypes (frequency above 0.001) were also detected in blood, suggesting blood repertoires may reflect thyroid immune responses. In validation, the model predicted progression to ophthalmopathy a median of around 6.5 months before onset, with about 71% sensitivity and just under 75% specificity.

The sample holds many counts of this clonotype. The antigen it recognizes is unknown. No much larger clonotype is one base removed from it; base qualities were not supplied. In the germline V gene (reference sequence), CDR1 corresponds to DFQATT and CDR2 to SNEGSKA. V sheds 5 bases and J sheds 13 bases, leaving 20 bases between their ends. The CDR3 starts with the cysteine, ends with the phenylalanine, and has 13 residues. Of all the DNA, just the CDR3 is kept, 39 bases in frame from base 1. Graves' hyperthyroidism was defined as stable when no progression to ophthalmopathy occurred over 18 months of follow-up. Hyperthyroidism patients were aged 18 to 65 years and newly diagnosed, with disease duration of less than 2 months. The study excluded patients with uncontrolled infections, other autoimmune diseases, pregnancy or lactation. Diagnoses were established on the basis of clinical symptoms, serum thyroxine and TRAb, thyroid ultrasound, and orbital computed tomography. Ficoll-Paque density gradient centrifugation was used to isolate PBMCs from 8.5 to 10 ml of fresh peripheral blood. Trizol reagent was used to extract total RNA, and RNA quality was then checked on an Agilent 2100 Bioanalyzer.

TCR beta CDR3 regions were amplified from RNA transcripts. The TCR CDR3 was subjected to a first round of RT-PCR using the HTBI primer set and the Qiagen OneStep RT-PCR kit. Libraries were constructed in a second round of multiplex PCR, after which size selection and purification were carried out. Libraries were sequenced paired-end with 100 bp reads on an Illumina HiSeq2000. In the paper's pipeline: Raw data were processed with SOAPnuke, discarding reads with adapters, uncalled bases, mean Phred below 15, or no exact constant-primer or identifier match. COPE v1.2.5 was used to merge the high-quality paired reads, and each unique nucleotide sequence was defined as a clonotype. MiTCR v1.1 was used to align clonotypes to the IMGT TRBV, TRBD and TRBJ reference segments. Analysis was restricted to V-J combinations with a frequency above 0.0001, which covered 99.2% of repertoires. The TCS score was defined as the ratio of F50 (clonal expansion) to E x V (chaos), calculated using BLOSUM62-based TCRdist between CDR3 peptides within each V-J. Welch's t-statistics and random forest reduced several hundred V-J features to around 14, which were used in a naive Bayes classifier (R e1071). The public reads were quality trimmed at Q25 with fastp and then assembled into clones with MiXCR by TCRdb, keeping productive beta chains. Rows with one shared CDR3 protein collapse into an entry with the most common genes and DNA. These V and J calls rely on TCRdb rather than the paper's analysis. This sample is represented by approximately 590,000 distinct CDR3 sequences; around a sixth of them were singletons. The ten largest clones represent under 8% of the sample.

Specimen: blood. This chain joins TRBV20-1 to TRBJ1-4; TRBD1 is a possible D gene, resting on 5 matching bases. The origin of this receptor is a woman in her twenties or thirties with Graves' hyperthyroidism. CDR3 region: CSASLGTHQTLFF. Read as DNA, the sequence is TGCAGTGCTTCTTTGGGGACGCATCAAACACTGTTTTTT.